This record looks at one T cell receptor (beta chain) sequence and its context. What it recognizes is unknown. Blood was drawn once per donor, and each sample measured approximately 2.5 ml. The entry originates in a study of monozygotic twins with inflammatory bowel disease. Findings and limits, study-wide: A reduction in TCRbeta diversity (inverse Simpson) was seen in IBD patients relative to healthy co-twins.

Around 3,600 ng of total RNA went into each TCR library. TCRdb re-called the 5' RACE reads; every CDR3 protein appears as one record, without DNA. The table gives just over 300,000 distinct CDR3 sequences; the top ten clones make up 5.5% to 6.5% of it. Source material: blood. The TCR was taken from a human donor with ulcerative colitis or Crohn's disease, or a healthy co-twin of an affected twin (not recorded which).

This CDR3 is CAWSVVGGLDSPLHF. This chain uses TRBV30 with TRBJ1-6; TCRdb's assignment of TRBD1 cannot be checked, as there is no DNA. The CDR3 has 15 amino acids. Germline V gene lookup returns CDR1 GTSNPN and CDR2 SVGIG (reference sequence). The full variable domain, in which reference TRBV30 and TRBJ1-6 provide the parts outside the CDR3, is SQTIHQWPATLVQPVGSPLSLECTVEGTSNPNLYWYRQAAGRGLQLLFYSVGIGQISSEVPQNLSASRPQDRQFILSSKKLLLSDSGFYLCAWSVVGGLDSPLHFGNGTRLTVT.